This T cell receptor beta chain was profiled in a study of early T cells in non-severe SARS-CoV-2 infection. Study-level background: Chains were unpaired, as sequencing was done on bulk RNA from unsorted whole blood.

General study points: Comparison of clonotypes with VDJdb favored anti-spike CD8 responses while missing private and CD4 specificities.

This clonotype was seen many times. Its antigen remains unidentified. Each cDNA molecule carried a unique molecular identifier. MiXCR, run by TCRdb on the 5' RACE reads, gives a single entry per CDR3 protein. This table holds 45,000 to 70,000 distinct CDR3 sequences, 6.2% found once. The CDR3 length is 14 residues. The V and J ends lost 1 base and 6 bases, in that order; junction bases with no gene match: 5. The TCR was taken from an adult who was a healthcare worker with PCR-confirmed SARS-CoV-2 infection or an uninfected control (not recorded which). This chain links TRBV12-3 or TRBV12-4 with TRBJ1-2; 7 bases are a match to TRBD1. The sequencing input was whole blood. The CDR3 loop is CASSLVGTVNGYTF. DNA for the CDR3: TGTGCCAGCAGTTTAGTCGGGACAGTTAATGGCTACACCTTC.